This T cell receptor beta chain derives from a study of blood T cell repertoires in COVID-19. Study information: Some COVID-19 samples were acute and others convalescent; all came from the United States, Italy and Spain. The cDNA or gDNA used as material had been derived from T cells, B-cell-depleted T cells, or PBMCs.

Authors' data handling: Reference gene primer amplification gave nucleated cell count estimates. Sequenced by immunoSEQ multiplex PCR; TCRdb stores in-frame clones only, minus some. V, J and clone size are taken as reported in that table, and D and trimming were inferred from the DNA itself. The table records tens of thousands of clones, 85% to 90% of them present only once. The sequenced sample was peripheral blood. This TCR was sampled from an older man with active COVID-19.

CDR3 loop: CASSQVGGGRLHEQFF. DNA for the CDR3: TGCGCCAGCAGCCAAGTTGGCGGGGGCCGCTTGCATGAGCAGTTCTTC. The rearrangement joins TRBV4-3 to TRBJ2-1; TRBD2 is a possible D gene (7 bases). CDR3 length equals 16 residues. Between the trimmed V and J ends, which lost 1 base and 8 bases, there was a span of 18 bases. The V gene's germline CDR1 is LGHNA and CDR2 YSLEER.